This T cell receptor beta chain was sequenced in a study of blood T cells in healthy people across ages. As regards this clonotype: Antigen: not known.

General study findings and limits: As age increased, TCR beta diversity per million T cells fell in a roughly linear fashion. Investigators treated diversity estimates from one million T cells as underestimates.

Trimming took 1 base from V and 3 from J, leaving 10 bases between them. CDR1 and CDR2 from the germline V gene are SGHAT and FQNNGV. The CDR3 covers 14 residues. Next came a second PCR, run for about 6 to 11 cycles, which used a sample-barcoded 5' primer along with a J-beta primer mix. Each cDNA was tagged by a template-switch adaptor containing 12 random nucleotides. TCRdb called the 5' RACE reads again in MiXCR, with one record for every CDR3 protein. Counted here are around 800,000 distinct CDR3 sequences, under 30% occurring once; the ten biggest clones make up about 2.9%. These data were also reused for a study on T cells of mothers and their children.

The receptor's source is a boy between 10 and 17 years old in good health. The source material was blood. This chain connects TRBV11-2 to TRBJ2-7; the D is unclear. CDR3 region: CASSLVNLIYEQYF. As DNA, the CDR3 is TGTGCCAGCAGCTTAGTTAATCTCATCTACGAGCAGTACTTC.